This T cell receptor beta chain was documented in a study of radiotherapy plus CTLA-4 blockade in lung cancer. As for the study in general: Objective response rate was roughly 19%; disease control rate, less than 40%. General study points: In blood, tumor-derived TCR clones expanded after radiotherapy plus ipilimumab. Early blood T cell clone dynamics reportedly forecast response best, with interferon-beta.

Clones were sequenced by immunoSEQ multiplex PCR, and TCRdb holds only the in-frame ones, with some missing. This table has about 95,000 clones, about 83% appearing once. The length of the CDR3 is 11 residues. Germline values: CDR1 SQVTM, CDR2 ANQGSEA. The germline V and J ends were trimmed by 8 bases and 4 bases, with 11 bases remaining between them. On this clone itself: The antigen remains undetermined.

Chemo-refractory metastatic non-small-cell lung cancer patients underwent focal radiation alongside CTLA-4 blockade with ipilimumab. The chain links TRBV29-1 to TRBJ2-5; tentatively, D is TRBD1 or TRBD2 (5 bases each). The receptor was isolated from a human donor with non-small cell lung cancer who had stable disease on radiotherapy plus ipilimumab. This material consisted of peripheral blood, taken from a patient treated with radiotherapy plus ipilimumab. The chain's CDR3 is CSHTGGETQYF. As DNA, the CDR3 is TGCAGCCATACAGGAGGAGAGACCCAGTACTTC.